One sample yielded the 7 T cell receptor beta chains listed below, sequenced in a study of OX40 agonist ivuxolimab in advanced cancers. Repertoires were generated with immunoSEQ multiplex PCR, while TCRdb's copy carries only in-frame clones and drops some. This sample has about 15,000 clones, with less than 90% found just once. This specimen was CD4+ or CD8+ T cells sorted from blood, taken in a trial of the OX40 agonist ivuxolimab. These receptors all stem from an adult with an advanced solid tumor such as melanoma, head and neck, liver or kidney cancer.

The chain uses TRBV29-1 and TRBJ2-7; D gene unclear. The CDR3 contains 11 residues. The V end was cut by 4 bases, the J end by 6 bases, with 10 bases between. The germline V gene encodes CDR1 SQVTM and CDR2 ANQGSEA. This chain's CDR3 is CSVVSTREQYF. The CDR3, as DNA: TGCAGCGTTGTTAGTACGCGCGAGCAGTACTTC.

The chain joins TRBV7-2 to TRBJ2-7; 11 bases are shared with TRBD2. Germline loops: CDR1 SGHTA, CDR2 FQGNSA. V was clipped by 1 base and J by 1 base; unmatched bases: 3. The length of the CDR3 is 16 residues. CDR3 amino acids: CASSLGLAGSSYEQYF. CDR3 in DNA: TGTGCCAGCAGCTTAGGACTAGCGGGATCGTCCTACGAGCAGTACTTC.

This clone was recorded a few times. The chain combines TRBV30 with TRBJ1-1; D not certain. V shed 5 bases and J shed 5 bases, with 18 bases lying between them. Per the germline V gene, CDR1 is GTSNPN and CDR2 is SVGIG (reference sequence). The CDR3 is made up of 14 amino acids. DNA for the CDR3: TGTGCCTGGCGGCTAGAGGGCGCGAGAACTGAAGCTTTCTTT. Its protein product is CAWRLEGARTEAFF.

The count of this clone is one. Additional DNA sequences in this sample encode the identical CDR3. The chain has TRBV28 and TRBJ1-1; D possibly corresponds to TRBD1 (6 bases). The V gene's germline CDR1 is MDHEN and CDR2 SYDVKM. Trimming shortened V by 6 bases and J by 3 bases, and 11 bases separated the two germline ends. This CDR3 is built from 13 residues. CDR3 coding DNA: TGTGCCAGCAGACAGGGATTTGACACTGAAGCTTTCTTT. Protein: CASRQGFDTEAFF.

This clone was counted once. This chain connects TRBV19 to TRBJ1-6; 8 bases agree with TRBD1. Trimming at V came to 7 bases and at J to 9 bases, leaving 8 bases not matched to a gene. Germline V gives CDR1 LNHDA, CDR2 SQIVND (reference sequence). This CDR3 spans 14 amino acids. Written as DNA, the CDR3 is TGTGCCAGTACCATTGGACAGGGAACTTCACCCCTCCACTTT. Its protein is CASTIGQGTSPLHF. Variable domain in full (rest from reference TRBV19 and TRBJ1-6): DGGITQSPKYLFRKEGQNVTLSCEQNLNHDAMYWYRQDPGQGLRLIYYSQIVNDFQKGDIAEGYSVSREKKESFPLTVTSAQKNPTAFYLCASTIGQGTSPLHFGNGTRLTVT.

The chain has TRBV2 and TRBJ2-2; 14 bases fit TRBD2. The germline V gene encodes CDR1 SNHLY and CDR2 FYNNEI. This CDR3 spans 15 amino acids. The trim removed 8 bases at V and 7 bases at J, leaving 6 bases unmatched. The DNA for the CDR3 is TGTGCCAGCCGCCGACTAGCGGGAGGGATCGGGGAGCTGTTTTTT. Translation: CASRRLAGGIGELFF.

The chain employs TRBV5-1 and TRBJ2-2, with 8 bases that match TRBD1. In germline, CDR1 is SGHRS, CDR2 YFSETQ. V lost 4 bases to trimming and J lost 0 bases; unmatched junction nucleotides: 8. The CDR3 contains 17 residues. The CDR3 DNA sequence: TGCGCCAGCAGCCCGGGACAGGTTTTGGCGAACACCGGGGAGCTGTTTTTT. Amino acids: CASSPGQVLANTGELFF.